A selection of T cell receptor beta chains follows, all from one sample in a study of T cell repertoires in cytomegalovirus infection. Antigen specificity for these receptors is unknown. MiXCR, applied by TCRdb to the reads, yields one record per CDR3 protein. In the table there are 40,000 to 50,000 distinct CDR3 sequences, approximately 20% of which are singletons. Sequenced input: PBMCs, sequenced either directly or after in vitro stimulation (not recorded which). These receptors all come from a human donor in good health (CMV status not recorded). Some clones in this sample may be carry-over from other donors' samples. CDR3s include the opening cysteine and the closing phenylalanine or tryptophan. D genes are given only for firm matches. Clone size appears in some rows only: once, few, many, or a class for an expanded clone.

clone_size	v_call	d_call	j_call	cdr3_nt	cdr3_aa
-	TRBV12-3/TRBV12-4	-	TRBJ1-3	TGTGCCAGCAGCCGTAGCTCCAACACCATATATTTT	CASSRSSNTIYF
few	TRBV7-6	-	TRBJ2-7	TGTGCCAGCAGCTTAGACGGGAGCGGCGTGTACGAGCAGTACTTC	CASSLDGSGVYEQYF
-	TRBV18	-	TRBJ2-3	TGTGCCAGCTCACCTTATTCAGATACGCAGTATTTT	CASSPYSDTQYF
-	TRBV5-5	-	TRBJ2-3	TGTGCCAGCAGCTGGGGGGACACAGATACGCAGTATTTT	CASSWGDTDTQYF
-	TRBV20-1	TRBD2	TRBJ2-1	TGCAGTGCTAGACCTAGCGGGAGATATAATGAGCAGTTCTTC	CSARPSGRYNEQFF
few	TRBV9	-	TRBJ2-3	TGTGCCAGCAGCGTAGACCTTAGCACAGATACGCAGTATTTT	CASSVDLSTDTQYF
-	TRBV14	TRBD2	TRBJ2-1	TGTGCCAGCAGCACCACTAGCGGGAGGCCAAGGGGGAAGTTCTTC	CASSTTSGRPRGKFF
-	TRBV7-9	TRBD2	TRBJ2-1	TGTGCCAGCAGCTCCAGCGGGATCAACCCTGGGTTCTTC	CASSSSGINPGFF
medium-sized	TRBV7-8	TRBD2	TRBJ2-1	TGTGCCAGCGGGCGGGAGCTATCCTACAATGAGCAGTTCTTC	CASGRELSYNEQFF
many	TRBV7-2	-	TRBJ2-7	TGTGCCAGCAGCTTCCCCTTGACCGGGTCGGGAAGATACTTC	CASSFPLTGSGRYF
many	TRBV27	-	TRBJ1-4	TGTGCCAGCAGTTCTGTCGCAACTAATGAAAAACTGTTTTTT	CASSSVATNEKLFF
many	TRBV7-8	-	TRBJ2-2	TGTGCCAGCAGCTTTTCAGGGAACACCGGGGAGCTGTTTTTT	CASSFSGNTGELFF
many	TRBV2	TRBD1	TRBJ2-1	TGTGCCAGCAGACCCGACAGGGTTGAGCAGTTCTTC	CASRPDRVEQFF
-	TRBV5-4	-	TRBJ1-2	TGTGCCAGCAGCTTGGTTCCGGGGGCGAACTATGGCTACACCTTC	CASSLVPGANYGYTF
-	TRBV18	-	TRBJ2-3	TGTGCCAGCTCACCACCGGAGGCTAGCCGGAGCACAGATACGCAGTATTTT	CASSPPEASRSTDTQYF
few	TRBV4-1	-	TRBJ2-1	TGCGCCAGCAGCCAAGAGGCCCCCTCATGGGTAAGCTCCTACAATGAGCAGTTCTTC	CASSQEAPSWVSSYNEQFF
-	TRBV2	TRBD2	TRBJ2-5	TGTGCCAGCAGAGTAGCGGGGGAAGAGACCCAGTACTTC	CASRVAGEETQYF